This is a list of T cell receptor beta chains from one sample in a study of blood T cell repertoires in COVID-19. TCRdb's table, derived via immunoSEQ multiplex PCR, lists solely in-frame clones and lacks some. The table includes roughly 140,000 clones, 70% to 90% detected once. The specimen was peripheral blood. The source is a man between 65 and 85 years old with acute or convalescent COVID-19. CDR3s include the opening cysteine and the closing phenylalanine or tryptophan. The D gene is left open where the match is weak. Clone size is shown for a subset of rows, as once, few, many or a class of expanded clone.

CDR3nt,CDR3aa,v_gene,d_gene,j_gene,abundance
TGTGCCATCAGTGTTCATGAGGGTTCACCCCTCCACTTT,CAISVHEGSPLHF,TRBV10-3,-,TRBJ1-6,-
TGTGCCAGCAGCCGCCGACAGGGATGGACTGAAGCTTTCTTT,CASSRRQGWTEAFF,TRBV11-2,TRBD1,TRBJ1-1,-
TGTGCCAGTAGTATACCGACCGGGACAGGGTTGAACACTGAAGCTTTCTTT,CASSIPTGTGLNTEAFF,TRBV19,TRBD1,TRBJ1-1,-
TGTGCCAGCAGTCCCGGGACAGCGAAAGAGACCCAGTACTTC,CASSPGTAKETQYF,TRBV25-1,TRBD1,TRBJ2-5,once
TGTGCCAGCAGGTCGGTGGGGCTAGGTGAAAAACTGTTTTTT,CASRSVGLGEKLFF,TRBV7-2,-,TRBJ1-4,once
TGTGCCAGCAGCTTAACAGGGGACAATGAGCAGTTCTTC,CASSLTGDNEQFF,TRBV7-9,TRBD1,TRBJ2-1,-
TGTGCCAGCACCTTTGGGGGGGTTGGCTACACCTTC,CASTFGGVGYTF,TRBV28,-,TRBJ1-2,-
TGTGCCGCTCCGGGTAGCGTACCCGGGGAGCTGTTTTTT,CAAPGSVPGELFF,TRBV28,-,TRBJ2-2,-
TGCGCCAGCAGCTTGGCCGGCAGCGACTCTGGAAACACCATATATTTT,CASSLAGSDSGNTIYF,TRBV5-1,-,TRBJ1-3,-
TGTGCCAGCAGCTACGCCATAGGAGCAACTAATGAAAAACTGTTTTTT,CASSYAIGATNEKLFF,TRBV7-8,-,TRBJ1-4,-
TGTGCCAGCAGTTTAGGAGGCGGGAGTCGAGATGAGCAGTTCTTC,CASSLGGGSRDEQFF,TRBV28,TRBD2,TRBJ2-1,-
TGTGCCAGCAGCGCGGGACAGGGTTATTCCACTGAAGCTTTCTTT,CASSAGQGYSTEAFF,TRBV7-2,TRBD1,TRBJ1-1,-
TGTGCCAGCAGCGACCGACTAGCGGGGGGGCTGGGGACAGATACGCAGTATTTT,CASSDRLAGGLGTDTQYF,TRBV9,TRBD2,TRBJ2-3,-
TGTGCCAGCAGTTCTTGGGACAGGGGGAAAAACATTCAGTACTTC,CASSSWDRGKNIQYF,TRBV6-6,TRBD1,TRBJ2-4,-
TGTGCCAGCAGCCAAGATCGAGGCTCTGGAAACACCATATATTTT,CASSQDRGSGNTIYF,TRBV4-2,-,TRBJ1-3,few
TGTGCCAGCAGCGCCGCGGGAGGTTCCTTCTACGAGCAGTACTTC,CASSAAGGSFYEQYF,TRBV7-6,TRBD2,TRBJ2-7,-
TGTGCCAGTAGTTTATCAGGAAAGAGTGAAAAACTGTTTTTT,CASSLSGKSEKLFF,TRBV19,-,TRBJ1-4,-
TGTGCCAGCAGCCTTAGCGGGAGTGGGGCAGATACGCAGTATTTT,CASSLSGSGADTQYF,TRBV7-3,TRBD2,TRBJ2-3,-
TGTGCCAGCAGCTTATCGAGGGGGCGAGGCACTGAAGCTTTCTTT,CASSLSRGRGTEAFF,TRBV7-8,TRBD1,TRBJ1-1,-
TGTGCCAGCAGCGCCCGGTGGGCAGGTACTGAAAAACTGTTTTTT,CASSARWAGTEKLFF,TRBV9,-,TRBJ1-4,-